Described below is a single TCR beta chain sequence and its context. This clone was seen ten or more times. No antigen is known for it. No per-base quality is available; no much larger clone lies one base away. Trimming removed 4 bases from V and 3 bases from J; the gene matches leave 9 bases unexplained. Taken from the germline V gene, the CDR1 and CDR2 loops are WSHSY and SAAADI. The CDR3 starts with the cysteine, ends with the phenylalanine, and has 15 residues. Here the CDR3 DNA is all that survives: 45 bases in frame from base 1. The sample originates from a study of metastatic and nonmetastatic thyroid tumors (dated by TCRdb to about 2020). Regarding the study in general: Repertoires from peripheral blood and from tumor or nodule tissue samples of malignant and benign thyroid patients were compared. Findings and caveats that apply to the study as a whole: In both blood and tumor samples, malignant tumors were reported to have significantly higher TCR beta diversity than benign nodules.

Receptor amplification or capture employed PCR. Sequencing was performed on an Illumina HiSeq 4000. The TCR beta-chain CDR3 region of each patient was profiled by high-throughput sequencing. As for the authors' bioinformatics: A classifier to discriminate distant-metastatic papillary thyroid cancer patients was built from CDR3 differences across clinicopathological groups. To measure repertoire diversity the researchers used the Shannon index, while the Morisita-Horn index served to gauge how similar the tumor and blood repertoires were. TCRdb cleaned the public reads at Q25 with fastp, built clones with MiXCR and kept in-frame beta chains. The V and J calls here are based on TCRdb, not the publication. Here the sample has more than 70,000 clones; 7.5% to 9% occur a single time. Jointly, the top ten make up around 8.5% of the sample. Before undergoing thyroid surgery, none of the patients had been given any kind of treatment. Patient clinical samples collected from the early 2010s to the late 2010s were retrospectively analysed using T-cell receptor beta sequencing.

Sequenced: blood. The rearranged segments are TRBV10-2 and TRBJ2-7; TRBD2 fits 7 bases in the junction. The clonotype originates from a female donor with papillary thyroid cancer or a benign thyroid nodule (not recorded which). Some clones in this sample may be carry-over from other donors' samples. The DNA reads TGCGCCAGCAGTGTCGTTTGGCGGGGGAACTACGAGCAGTACTTC. Its protein reads: CASSVVWRGNYEQYF.